This T cell receptor (beta chain) was found in a study of blood T cell repertoires in COVID-19. About the study: Collection of acute and convalescent COVID-19 samples took place in the United States, Italy and Spain.

Germline V CDR1 and CDR2: MRHNA, SNTAGT. The CDR3 has 12 residues. V was trimmed by 4 bases and J by 6 bases, leaving 7 bases between them. In the study's own analysis: Reference gene primer amplification yielded estimated nucleated cell counts. Sequenced by immunoSEQ multiplex PCR; TCRdb stores in-frame clones only, minus some. Clone size and the V and J calls come from that table; the DNA yielded D and trimming. The sample shows about 220,000 clones, 82% of them seen only once. The material sequenced was peripheral blood. This receptor was obtained from a woman older than 75 with acute or convalescent COVID-19. This rearrangement joins TRBV6-4 to TRBJ2-1, with D hard to call. Here the CDR3 reads CASSGVANEQFF. In nucleotides, the CDR3 is TGTGCCAGCAGTGGGGTAGCCAATGAGCAGTTCTTC.